The 5 T cell receptor beta chains reported below all come from one sample, sequenced in a study of T cells in women clearing cervical HPV infection. TCRdb keeps only in-frame clones here, not all; method: immunoSEQ multiplex PCR. Its clone listing holds approximately 35,000 clones. The sample consisted of blood buffy coat. These receptors were taken from a woman aged 18-69 years with a cervical HPV16 infection that either progressed to CIN3+ or cleared (not recorded which).

Points on this clone: The read comes to an end 3 residues before the CDR3 does, leaving the germline J gene to fill in the end. This chain connects TRBV7-7 to TRBJ2-3, with TRBD2 matching 9 bases. In germline, CDR1 is SSHAT, CDR2 FNYEAQ (reference sequence). This CDR3 contains 15 residues. Incomplete CDR3 DNA: TGTGCCAGCAGCTTATTAGCGGGGGAGCAAGAGACG. The encoded protein is CASSLLAGEQET. In full, the CDR3 is CASSLLAGEQETQYF. Full variable domain (missing parts from reference TRBV7-7 and TRBJ2-3): GAGVSQSPRYKVTKRGQDVTLRCDPISSHATLYWYQQALGQGPEFLTYFNYEAQPDKSGLPSDRFSAERPEGSISTLTIQRTEQRDSAMYRCASSLLAGEQETQYFGPGTRLTVL.

Remarks on this clone: The read falls 3 residues short of the CDR3 end, and the missing part is taken from the germline J gene. The chain uses TRBV4-1 and TRBJ1-2, with D tentatively TRBD1 (5 bases). V lost 2 bases to trimming and J lost 7 bases, with 14 bases between them. CDR3 length: 14 residues. Germline assignment: CDR1 MGHRA and CDR2 YSYEKL. The sequenced part of the CDR3 DNA is TGCGCCAGCAGCCAACCAACCGCAGGGCGTGGC. This codes for CASSQPTAGRG. In full, the CDR3 is CASSQPTAGRGYTF.

To note about this clone: The CDR3 is cut off 3 residues early in the read; its end comes from the germline J gene. This chain uses TRBV12-5 with TRBJ2-1, with a possible D match to TRBD2 (5 bases). Germline V gene sequence: CDR1 LGHNT, CDR2 FRNRAP. The CDR3 has 12 residues. V dropped 5 bases and J dropped 8 bases, with 10 bases sitting between them. The CDR3 reads CASGPFGDEQFF. Incomplete CDR3 DNA: TGTGCTAGTGGTCCCTTCGGGGATGAG.

Points on this clone: The read ends 3 residues shy of where the CDR3 ends; the end is completed using the germline J gene. The chain employs TRBV30 and TRBJ1-1; the match to TRBD1 covers 8 bases. The V and J ends lost 8 bases and 5 bases, in that order; junction bases with no gene match: 4. The CDR3 length is 11 residues. Germline values: CDR1 GTSNPN, CDR2 SVGIG (reference sequence). The CDR3 loop is CAGTGGTEAFF. The CDR3 DNA, read in part, is TGTGCCGGAACAGGGGGGACTGAA.

The CDR3 DNA, read in part, is TGTGCCAGCAGCTTATTAATGACAGATACG. Translating it yields CASSLLMTDT. From start to end, the CDR3 is CASSLLMTDTQYF. V gene TRBV11-2 combines with J gene TRBJ2-3, with no clear D. The read ends 3 residues early relative to the CDR3; the germline J gene fills the gap. This CDR3 spans 13 amino acids. V was trimmed by 2 bases and J by 3 bases, leaving 6 bases between them. Germline-derived CDR1 and CDR2 are SGHAT and FQNNGV. Full variable domain (outside the CDR3, taken from reference TRBV11-2 and TRBJ2-3): EAGVAQSPRYKIIEKRQSVAFWCNPISGHATLYWYQQILGQGPKLLIQFQNNGVVDDSQLPKDRFSAERLKGVDSTLKIQPAKLEDSAVYLCASSLLMTDTQYFGPGTRLTVL.